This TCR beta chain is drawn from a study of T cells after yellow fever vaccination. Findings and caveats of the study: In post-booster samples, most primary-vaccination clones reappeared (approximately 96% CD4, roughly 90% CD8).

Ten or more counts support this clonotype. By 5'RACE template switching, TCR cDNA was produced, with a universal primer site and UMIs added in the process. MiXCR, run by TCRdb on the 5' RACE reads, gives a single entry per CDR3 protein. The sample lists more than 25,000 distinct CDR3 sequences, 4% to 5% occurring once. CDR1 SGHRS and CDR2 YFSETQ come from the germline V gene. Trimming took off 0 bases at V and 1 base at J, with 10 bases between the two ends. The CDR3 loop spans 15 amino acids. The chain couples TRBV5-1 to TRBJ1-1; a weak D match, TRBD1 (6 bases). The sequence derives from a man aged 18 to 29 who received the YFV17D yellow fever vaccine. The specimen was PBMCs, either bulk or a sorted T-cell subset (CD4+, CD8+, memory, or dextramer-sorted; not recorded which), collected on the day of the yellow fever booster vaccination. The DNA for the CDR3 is TGCGCCAGCAGCTTGGATGGACAGCCGAACACTGAAGCTTTCTTT. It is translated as CASSLDGQPNTEAFF.